What follows is one TCR beta chain and its context. The source of the sample is a study of control samples from healthy donors and cancer patients. Assay: immunoSEQ multiplex PCR; the TCRdb copy retains only in-frame clones and omits some. The table has around 170,000 clones, 85% to 90% seen once. What was sequenced was blood. The TCR was taken from a woman aged 25 to 39 in good health.

The CDR3 reads CASSHRADGNTIYF. CDR3 DNA: TGTGCCAGCAGTCACAGGGCCGATGGAAACACCATATATTTT. The gene calls are TRBV6-5 and TRBJ1-3; tentatively, D is TRBD1 (6 bases). CDR3 length: 14 amino acids. V was cut by 5 bases and J by 3 bases, with 11 bases left in between. Germline loops: CDR1 MNHEY, CDR2 SVGAGI.